This note documents a single T cell receptor (beta chain) sequence. These data originate in a study of OX40 agonist ivuxolimab in advanced cancers. The timepoints at which blood was sampled were baseline, cycle 4 day 1, and cycle 7 day 1. Sequencing used immunoSEQ multiplex PCR; TCRdb keeps in-frame clones, though not all of them. The repertoire holds tens of thousands of clones, with about 82% as singletons. The sequence was collected from an adult with an advanced solid tumor such as melanoma, head and neck, liver or kidney cancer. The specimen comprised CD4+ or CD8+ T cells sorted from blood, sampled in a trial of the OX40 agonist ivuxolimab.

The CDR3 here is CASSIGTGRFSGNTIYF. The DNA for the CDR3 is TGTGCCAGTAGTATAGGGACAGGCCGCTTCTCTGGAAACACCATATATTTT. The J gene is TRBJ1-3, the V gene TRBV19; 7 bases are shared with TRBD1. The CDR3 contains 17 residues. Germline values: CDR1 LNHDA, CDR2 SQIVND (reference sequence). The V and J ends lost 1 base and 0 bases, in that order; junction bases with no gene match: 6.